Each of the 25 T cell receptor beta chains below was sequenced from the same sample in a study of STAT3 mutations in large granular lymphocyte leukemia. Study-wide results and limits: Every T-LGLL patient had at least one immunodominant TCRbeta clonotype.

Which antigens these TCRs recognize remains unknown. TCRdb keeps only in-frame clones here, not all; method: immunoSEQ multiplex PCR. Of about 12,000 clones in the sample, roughly 76% were seen once. The sequenced material came from peripheral blood mononuclear cells. The source is a man aged 55 to 70 with T-cell large granular lymphocyte leukemia. Some clones in this sample may be carry-over from other donors' samples.

The V call is TRBV9, the J call TRBJ2-3; 7 bases line up with TRBD2. The CDR3 runs to 12 residues. CDR1 and CDR2 (germline): SGDLS, YYNGEE. Trimming cost V 4 bases and J 6 bases; bases outside gene matches: 2. The CDR3 region is CASSFGGDTQYF. The DNA for the CDR3 is TGTGCCAGCAGCTTCGGGGGGGATACGCAGTATTTT.

The table lists this clone with a few counts. J is TRBJ2-3 and V is TRBV6-6; a weak D match, TRBD2 (5 bases). There are 13 residues in the CDR3. V lost 7 bases, J lost 1 base, and 9 bases lay in between. In germline, CDR1 is MNHNY, CDR2 SVGAGI (reference sequence). The CDR3 bases are TGTGCCAGCACAGGTAGCGGCACAGATACGCAGTATTTT. Amino acid sequence: CASTGSGTDTQYF.

In this sample, this clone is medium-sized (0.01 to 0.1%). The V call is TRBV2, the J call TRBJ2-1; 11 bases align to TRBD2. V shed 5 bases, J shed 4 bases, and the junction held 4 bases outside the gene matches. The CDR3 runs 15 residues. Germline CDR1 is SNHLY and CDR2 is FYNNEI. The CDR3 loop reads CASSRGTSGYNEQFF. CDR3 sequence (DNA): TGTGCCAGCAGTCGAGGGACTAGCGGATACAATGAGCAGTTCTTC.

This sequence joins TRBV10-3 and TRBJ2-7, with a possible D match to TRBD2 (6 bases). The CDR3 has 13 residues. The V end lost 10 bases, the J end lost 3 bases, and 16 bases lay between the germline ends. Per germline, CDR1 ENHRY and CDR2 SYGVKD. The CDR3 loop is CATAPREFYEQYF. The DNA of the CDR3 is TGTGCCACAGCCCCCCGGGAGTTCTACGAGCAGTACTTC.

This clone was found a few times. J is TRBJ2-2 and V is TRBV29-1; 7 nucleotides line up with TRBD2. Unmatched junction bases numbered 6, after V lost 4 bases and J lost 7 bases. The germline gives CDR1 SQVTM, CDR2 ANQGSEA. The CDR3 runs to 13 residues. CDR3 loop: CSVGTRIVGELFF. DNA of the CDR3: TGCAGCGTTGGGACTAGGATAGTCGGGGAGCTGTTTTTT.

The rearrangement joins TRBV5-4 to TRBJ2-3; D possibly uses TRBD1 or TRBD2 (5 bases each). V was shortened by 4 bases and J by 1 base, with 16 bases between the two germline ends. This CDR3 has 16 amino acids. Germline V gene lookup returns CDR1 SGHNT and CDR2 YYREEE (reference sequence). DNA of the CDR3: TGTGCCAGCAGCCAGGGAGAATTGGGAGGCACAGATACGCAGTATTTT. Translation: CASSQGELGGTDTQYF. Filled out from reference TRBV5-4 and TRBJ2-3, the complete variable domain reads ETGVTQSPTHLIKTRGQQVTLRCSSQSGHNTVSWYQQALGQGPQFIFQYYREEENGRGNFPPRFSGLQFPNYSSELNVNALELDDSALYLCASSQGELGGTDTQYFGPGTRLTVL.

The chain employs TRBV30 and TRBJ2-5, with D possibly being TRBD1 or TRBD2 (5 bases each). Trimming pared 4 bases from V and 2 bases from J, leaving 17 bases between. CDR1 is GTSNPN and CDR2 is SVGIG in the germline V gene (reference sequence). The CDR3 is 15 residues long. The CDR3 sequence: CAWTTAAGGQETQYF. CDR3 coding DNA: TGTGCCTGGACTACAGCTGCTGGGGGACAAGAGACCCAGTACTTC.

This clone showed up just a few times. The V call is TRBV2, the J call TRBJ1-3; D remains unclear. CDR1 and CDR2 from the germline V gene are SNHLY and FYNNEI. The CDR3 has 15 residues. V gave up 3 bases and J gave up 4 bases, with 13 bases separating them. The CDR3 DNA sequence: TGTGCCAGCAGTGAGAGTCAGCCGGCCGGAAACACCATATATTTT. Residues: CASSESQPAGNTIYF.

The chain recombines TRBV27 with TRBJ1-2; TRBD1 might be the D (6 bases). There are 14 residues in the CDR3. V lost 6 bases and J 5 bases, leaving 16 bases between the germline ends. Germline V gene sequence: CDR1 MNHEY, CDR2 SMNVEV (reference sequence). CDR3 amino acids: CASSPLGQGYGYTF. In nucleotides, the CDR3 is TGTGCCAGCAGCCCCTTGGGTCAGGGGTATGGCTACACCTTC.

The chain links TRBV13 to TRBJ2-3, with a tentative D call TRBD2 (5 bases). Germline CDR1 reads PRHDT; CDR2 reads FYEKMQ (reference sequence). The CDR3 runs 13 residues. Trimming cost V 8 bases and J 2 bases, with 11 bases left between them. The CDR3 region is CASCERHTDTQYF. CDR3 coding DNA: TGTGCCAGCTGTGAGCGGCACACAGATACGCAGTATTTT. Supplemented by reference TRBV13 and TRBJ2-3, the full variable domain reads AAGVIQSPRHLIKEKRETATLKCYPIPRHDTVYWYQQGPGQDPQFLISFYEKMQSDKGSIPDRFSAQQFSDYHSELNMSSLELGDSALYFCASCERHTDTQYFGPGTRLTVL.

The gene calls are TRBV5-4 and TRBJ2-1, with TRBD2 matching over 14 bases. Losses at the gene ends were 1 base for V and 9 bases for J; bases not matched to a gene: 3. The germline V gene encodes CDR1 SGHNT and CDR2 YYREEE (reference sequence). The CDR3 covers 15 residues. CDR3 in DNA: TGTGCCAGCAGCTTGAATGGACTAGCGGGAGGTGAGCAGTTCTTC. Translation: CASSLNGLAGGEQFF.

The chain links TRBV2 to TRBJ2-2, with D maybe TRBD2 (6 bases). The CDR3 is 15 residues long. Germline CDR1 and CDR2: SNHLY and FYNNEI. V lost 5 bases and J 7 bases, leaving 17 bases between the germline ends. The DNA of the CDR3 is TGTGCCAGCAGTTCCGAACGGGGAGGAAACGGGGAGCTGTTTTTT. This codes for CASSSERGGNGELFF.

This clone appeared a few times. J is TRBJ1-1 and V is TRBV21-1. TRBV21-1 is a pseudogene segment. The CDR3 runs to 17 residues. Here the CDR3 reads CASSPIRSGLQNTEAFF. The CDR3 nucleotides are TGTGCCAGCAGCCCCATCCGTTCCGGACTCCAGAACACTGAAGCTTTCTTT.

V usage is TRBV18 and J usage is TRBJ2-1; TRBD1 matches at 7 bases. With 5 bases clipped from V and 7 bases from J, the junction kept 5 bases outside the gene matches. This CDR3 is 13 amino acids long. Germline CDR1 reads KGHSH; CDR2 reads LQKENI. For the CDR3, the DNA is TGTGCCAGCTCATCGGGACAGACGAATGAGCAGTTCTTC. It specifies CASSSGQTNEQFF.

This chain connects TRBV5-1 to TRBJ1-4; the D gene is possibly TRBD1 (5 bases). CDR3 size: 14 residues. Per germline, CDR1 SGHRS and CDR2 YFSETQ. Trimming removed 2 bases from V and 8 bases from J, with 13 bases in between. The CDR3 loop reads CASSLGHVREKLFF. For the CDR3, the DNA is TGCGCCAGCAGCTTAGGACACGTTCGGGAAAAACTGTTTTTT.

The chain has TRBV4-1 and TRBJ2-3, with D unclear. This CDR3 has 16 residues. Deletions cut 0 bases from V and 5 bases from J, with 15 bases between. Germline V CDR1 and CDR2: MGHRA, YSYEKL. CDR3 nucleotide sequence: TGCGCCAGCAGCCAAGATCGGCAATACCATGGAGATACGCAGTATTTT. Amino acid sequence: CASSQDRQYHGDTQYF.

This clone was observed a single time. This sequence joins TRBV29-1 and TRBJ2-1; 14 nucleotides align to TRBD2. There are 14 residues in the CDR3. After removal of 6 bases from V and 6 bases from J, the junction contained 4 bases not matched to a gene. Germline lookup yields CDR1 SQVTM and CDR2 ANQGSEA. The CDR3 nucleotides read TGCAGCGTCGGTGGACTAGCGGGGGGCAATGAGCAGTTCTTC. Its translation: CSVGGLAGGNEQFF.

This sequence joins TRBV25-1 and TRBJ2-3; 7 bases are shared with TRBD1. The CDR3 covers 13 residues. The V gene end was trimmed by 8 bases and the J gene end by 6 bases; junction bases not matched to a gene: 8. Germline V gene sequence: CDR1 MGHDK, CDR2 SYGVNS. CDR3 region: CASHAEGADTQYF. As DNA, the CDR3 is TGTGCCAGCCATGCCGAGGGGGCGGATACGCAGTATTTT.

The V and J genes are TRBV28 and TRBJ2-7; 7 positions agree with TRBD1. This CDR3 is built from 12 residues. Germline CDR1 MDHEN, CDR2 SYDVKM. V lost 7 bases to trimming and J lost 2 bases; unmatched junction nucleotides: 2. For the CDR3, the DNA is TGTGCCAGCACCGGACAGGCCTACGAGCAGTACTTC. Residues: CASTGQAYEQYF.

In this sample, this clone turned up once. The V gene is TRBV5-1, the J gene TRBJ1-4; 7 positions match TRBD1. V lost 4 bases and J lost 8; bases outside the gene matches: 11. Germline CDR1 SGHRS, CDR2 YFSETQ. This CDR3 region has 15 residues. CDR3 protein: CASSDRQGVNEKLFF. Here the CDR3 DNA reads TGCGCCAGCAGCGACCGACAGGGAGTAAACGAAAAACTGTTTTTT.

This sequence joins TRBV7-9 and TRBJ2-3; perhaps D is TRBD1 or TRBD2 (5 bases each). This CDR3 region has 16 residues. Germline V gene data show CDR1 as SEHNR and CDR2 as FQNEAQ (reference sequence). V was trimmed by 2 bases and J by 3 bases, leaving 15 bases between them. The DNA of the CDR3 is TGTGCCAGCAGCTTATCAAGTACAGGACTTACAGATACGCAGTATTTT. Amino acids: CASSLSSTGLTDTQYF.

This clone has more than one count but fewer than ten. The chain couples TRBV19 to TRBJ1-4; weak D call: TRBD1 (6 bases). V lost 4 bases to trimming and J lost 7 bases, with 13 bases between them. The CDR3 sequence is 14 residues long. Germline CDR1 and CDR2: LNHDA and SQIVND (reference sequence). The CDR3 is CASSNTGGGEKLFF. CDR3 nucleotides: TGTGCCAGTAGTAACACTGGGGGCGGTGAAAAACTGTTTTTT.

This chain joins TRBV7-9 and TRBJ1-5, with a tentative D call TRBD1 (5 bases). Between the trimmed V and J ends, which lost 9 bases and 3 bases, there was a span of 15 bases. The germline CDR1 and CDR2 sequences are SEHNR and FQNEAQ (reference sequence). The CDR3 totals 14 residues. CDR3 sequence (DNA): TGTGCCAGGAGCGACAGCCATTTCAATCAGCCCCAGCATTTT. It specifies CARSDSHFNQPQHF.

This CDR3 reads CASSPPASPSNEKLFF. In nucleotides, the CDR3 is TGTGCCAGCTCACCACCGGCCAGCCCCTCAAATGAAAAACTGTTTTTT. The chain couples TRBV18 to TRBJ1-4; D ambiguous. CDR3 length: 16 residues. V lost 0 bases to trimming and J lost 5 bases, with 13 bases between them. Germline CDR1 is KGHSH and CDR2 is LQKENI. Full variable domain (remainder filled in from reference TRBV18 and TRBJ1-4): NAGVMQNPRHLVRRRGQEARLRCSPMKGHSHVYWYRQLPEEGLKFMVYLQKENIIDESGMPKERFSAEFPKEGPSILRIQQVVRGDSAAYFCASSPPASPSNEKLFFGSGTQLSVL.

J is TRBJ2-6 and V is TRBV2, with D perhaps matching TRBD1 or TRBD2 (6 bases each). From germline, CDR1 is SNHLY and CDR2 FYNNEI. The germline V and J ends were trimmed by 7 bases and 3 bases, with 13 bases remaining between them. The CDR3 runs to 15 residues. This CDR3 is CASTARGLGANVLTF. DNA for the CDR3: TGTGCCAGCACAGCTCGGGGGCTTGGGGCCAACGTCCTGACTTTC. Variable domain in full (rest from reference TRBV2 and TRBJ2-6): EPEVTQTPSHQVTQMGQEVILRCVPISNHLYFYWYRQILGQKVEFLVSFYNNEISEKSEIFDDQFSVERPDGSNFTLKIRSTKLEDSAMYFCASTARGLGANVLTFGAGSRLTVL.